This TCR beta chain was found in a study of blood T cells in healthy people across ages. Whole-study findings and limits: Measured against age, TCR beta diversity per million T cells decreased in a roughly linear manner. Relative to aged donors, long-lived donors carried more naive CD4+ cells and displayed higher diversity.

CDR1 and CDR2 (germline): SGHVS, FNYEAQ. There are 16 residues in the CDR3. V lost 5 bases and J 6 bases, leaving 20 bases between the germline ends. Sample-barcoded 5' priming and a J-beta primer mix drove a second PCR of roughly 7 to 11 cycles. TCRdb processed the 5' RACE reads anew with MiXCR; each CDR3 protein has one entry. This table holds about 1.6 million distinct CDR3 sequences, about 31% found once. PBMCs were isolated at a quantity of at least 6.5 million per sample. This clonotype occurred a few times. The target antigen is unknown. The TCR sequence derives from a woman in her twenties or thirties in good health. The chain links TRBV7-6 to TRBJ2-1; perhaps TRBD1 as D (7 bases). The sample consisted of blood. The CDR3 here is CASSTKTSYRGNEQFF. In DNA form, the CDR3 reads TGTGCCAGCAGCACTAAGACTAGTTACAGGGGCAATGAGCAGTTCTTC.